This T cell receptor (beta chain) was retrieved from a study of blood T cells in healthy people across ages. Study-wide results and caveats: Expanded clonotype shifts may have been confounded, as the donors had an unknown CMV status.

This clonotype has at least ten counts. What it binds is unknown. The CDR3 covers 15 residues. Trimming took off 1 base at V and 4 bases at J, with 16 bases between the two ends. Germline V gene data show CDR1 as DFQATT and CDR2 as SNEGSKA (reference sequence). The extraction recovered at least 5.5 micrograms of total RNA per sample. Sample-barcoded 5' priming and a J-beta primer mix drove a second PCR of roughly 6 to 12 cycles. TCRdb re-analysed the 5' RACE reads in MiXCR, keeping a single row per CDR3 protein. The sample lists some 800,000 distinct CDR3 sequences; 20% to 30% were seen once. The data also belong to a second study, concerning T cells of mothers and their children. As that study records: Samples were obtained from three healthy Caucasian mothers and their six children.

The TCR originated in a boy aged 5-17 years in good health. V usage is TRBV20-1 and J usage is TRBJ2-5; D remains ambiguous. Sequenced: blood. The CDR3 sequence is CSARAINTDLETQYF. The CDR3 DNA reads TGCAGTGCTAGAGCGATCAACACCGATTTAGAGACCCAGTACTTC.